This TCR beta chain was profiled in a study of T cell responses to AZD1222 COVID-19 vaccine (dated by TCRdb to the early 2020s). Describing the broader study: AZD1222 recipients with second doses at about 4 weeks or about 12 weeks were pooled, because spike-specific TCR depth and breadth did not differ between schedules. TCR sequencing was performed for about 250 trial participants, of whom approximately 200 were given two doses of AZD1222 and roughly 25 were given two doses of MenACWY control vaccine. Trial participants were enrolled into age subgroups of 18-55, 56-69 and 70-plus years, which contained around 150, 29 and 61 TCR-sequenced participants, respectively. Points the paper makes about the study in general: The vaccine-associated CD4 TCRs covered the entire spike protein, and the dominant responses fell in regions 160-218 and 743-854. Participants were mostly white British, with more females than males. The authors suggested clonal diversity may have been underestimated. Only six AZD1222 recipients were SARS-CoV-2 seropositive at baseline, limiting conclusions about previously exposed vaccinees. Because no day 14 peak-response samples were available, repertoires were characterized only after the peak T cell response. Spike-specific TCR breadth and depth rose significantly after two AZD1222 doses compared with day 0 and with MenACWY recipients. The 56-69-year group was small, and its depth increase did not reach significance, likely because of low power. Reportedly, close to half of the unique spike-specific TCRs recognized epitopes lying outside the regions that are mutated in the B.1.351 and B.1.1.7 variants.

The sample's time point label is to be understood as: baseline before first vaccination. Vaccinee samples came from UK trials COV001 and COV002, including a single-blind randomized controlled phase 2/3 trial of AZD1222 (ChAdOx1 nCoV-19) in healthy adults. Trial participant PBMC samples were collected at day 0 and day 28 after the second dose for TCRbeta chain sequencing. V lost 5 bases and J lost 9 bases, and the count of bases not matched to a germline gene is 4. Sequences MDHEN (CDR1) and SYDVKM (CDR2) are obtained from the germline V gene. From its cysteine to its phenylalanine, the CDR3 spans 14 amino acids. Of all the DNA, just the CDR3 is kept, 42 bases in frame from base 1. About this clone: The clone's antigen remains unknown. No base-level quality is on record; no much larger clone is a single base apart.

The CDR3 regions of human TCRbeta chains were subjected to immunosequencing. The authors' pipeline ran thus. Repertoire TCRs were matched against a reference library of SARS-CoV-2-specific TCRs generated with the MIRA antigen-specificity platform. Breadth meant the fraction of unique TCRs that were SARS-CoV-2-associated, whereas depth meant the fraction of total T cells that were SARS-CoV-2-associated. Using the MIRA data, each spike-specific TCR was mapped to the spike region that the TCR reacts to and placed in a CD4 or CD8 class. Log10-transformed breadth and depth values were compared by one-way ANOVA with Sidak's multiple comparisons tests. What TCRdb holds here is the immuneACCESS table cut down to in-frame rearrangements. Part of the clones is not present; checked against another copy, under half of the missing clones reflect an unresolved V gene, and the others are unexplained. The DNA gave D and trimming, while V, J and clone size come from that table. Counted in this sample were 150,000 or so clones; 85% to 90% of them appeared once. In total, the top ten clones hold approximately 1.6% of the sample.

The sample in question was peripheral blood, obtained on day 0 of AZD1222 vaccination. The rearrangement joined TRBV28 to TRBJ2-3; 14 central bases correspond to TRBD2. The TCR was taken from an adult in good health. The CDR3 corresponds to CASSRGLAGGTQYF. DNA sequence: TGTGCCAGCAGTCGCGGACTAGCGGGAGGAACGCAGTATTTT.